This T cell receptor (beta chain) was observed in a study of cytomegalovirus exposure and HLA in healthy donors. PCR involved 60 Vbeta and 13 Jbeta primers. Sequencing was performed with immunoSEQ multiplex PCR; in TCRdb, only in-frame clones are kept and a portion is missing. The sample has about 77,000 clones, around three quarters seen once; the top ten hold 3.5% to 5.5%. Findings and limits, study-wide: Immune exposure information comprised only CMV serostatus. The classifier reportedly diagnosed cytomegalovirus status with high specificity and sensitivity. By HLA locus, TCR association rates varied in a later analysis, with DRB1 showing the most and HLA-C the fewest.

To note about this clone: Its antigen remains unidentified.

The material sequenced was PBMCs. This receptor was identified in a man aged 35-49 years in good health and CMV-seronegative.

CDR3 loop: CASSSGLAPNSYEQYF. The CDR3 nucleotides read TGTGCCAGCAGTTCAGGACTAGCGCCAAACTCCTACGAGCAGTACTTC. The V call is TRBV6-6, the J call TRBJ2-7; 9 bases align to TRBD2. V lost 4 bases to trimming and J lost 0 bases; unmatched junction nucleotides: 7. The germline gives CDR1 MNHNY, CDR2 SVGAGI (reference sequence). CDR3 size: 16 residues.